This T cell receptor (beta chain) stems from a study of shared clonotypes between healthy human individuals. Template for every sorted-subset replicate PCR totaled about 200 ng DNA, tens of thousands of T cell genomes. The repertoire was sequenced with immunoSEQ multiplex PCR; TCRdb's copy has only in-frame clones and lacks some. The data show some 2.4 million clones, approximately 93% seen once. Germline CDR1 KGHSH, CDR2 LQKENI. This CDR3 is 12 amino acids long. V lost 2 bases and J 11 bases, leaving 12 bases between the germline ends. The donor cohort consisted entirely of Caucasian adults residing in Nashville, Tennessee.

The receptor was isolated from a man younger than 35 in good health. Some clones in this sample may be carry-over from other donors' samples. The sequencing input was naive CD4+ T cells from PBMCs. The subset here: CD45RA+ positively selected. V and J are TRBV18 and TRBJ2-5, with a possible D match to TRBD2 (5 bases). CDR3 sequence (DNA): TGTGCCAGCTCACCAGCCCCGGAGGTACAGTACTTC. The encoded protein is CASSPAPEVQYF.